The following is a TCR beta chain sequence with its context. There are 15 residues in the CDR3. Germline values: CDR1 SGDLS, CDR2 YYNGEE. V lost 3 bases, J lost 3 bases, and 13 bases lay in between. This specimen comes from a study of blood T cell repertoires in COVID-19. Study at large: Both acute and convalescent COVID-19 samples were obtained from the United States, Italy and Spain. Sources were T cells, B-cell-depleted T cells, or PBMCs; the material itself was cDNA or gDNA.

Per the study methods: It was from reference gene primer amplification that nucleated cell counts were estimated. Only in-frame clones appear in the TCRdb table, and some are missing; sequencing was by immunoSEQ multiplex PCR. Clone size and the V and J calls come from that table; the DNA yielded D and trimming. The sample records about 140,000 clones, approximately 87% being singletons. The receptor was isolated from a woman aged 40 to 55 with acute or convalescent COVID-19. The chain employs TRBV9 and TRBJ1-5; D may be TRBD1 (5 bases). The sample comprised peripheral blood. Written as DNA, the CDR3 is TGTGCCAGCAGCGCGGGCGGGGGAAACAATCAGCCCCAGCATTTT. This gives the protein CASSAGGGNNQPQHF.